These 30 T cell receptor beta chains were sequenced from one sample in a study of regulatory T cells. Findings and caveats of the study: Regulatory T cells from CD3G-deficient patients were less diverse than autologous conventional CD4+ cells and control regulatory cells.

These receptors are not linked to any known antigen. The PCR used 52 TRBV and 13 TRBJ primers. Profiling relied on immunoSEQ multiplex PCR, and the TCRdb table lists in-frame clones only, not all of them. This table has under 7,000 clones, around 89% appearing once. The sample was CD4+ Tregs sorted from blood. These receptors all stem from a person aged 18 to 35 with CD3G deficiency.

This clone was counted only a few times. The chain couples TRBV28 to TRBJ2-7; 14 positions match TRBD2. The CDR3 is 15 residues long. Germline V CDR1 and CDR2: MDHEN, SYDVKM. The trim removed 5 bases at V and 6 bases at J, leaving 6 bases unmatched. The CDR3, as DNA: TGTGCCAGCAGTCGCGGGACTAGCGGGAGACGCGAGCAGTACTTC. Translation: CASSRGTSGRREQYF.

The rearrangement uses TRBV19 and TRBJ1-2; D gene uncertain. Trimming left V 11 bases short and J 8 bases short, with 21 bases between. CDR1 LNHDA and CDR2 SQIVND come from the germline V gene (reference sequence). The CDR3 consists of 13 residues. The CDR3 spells CASSRRRFMGYTF. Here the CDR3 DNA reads TGTGCCTCAAGCCGGCGCAGGTTCATGGGCTACACCTTC.

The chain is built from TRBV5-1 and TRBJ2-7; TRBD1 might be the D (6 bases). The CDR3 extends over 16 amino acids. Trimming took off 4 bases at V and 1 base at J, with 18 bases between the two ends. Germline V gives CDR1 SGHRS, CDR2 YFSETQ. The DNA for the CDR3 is TGCGCCAGCAGCAGAGGGCAGGGGACACTTTCCTACGAGCAGTACTTC. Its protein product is CASSRGQGTLSYEQYF.

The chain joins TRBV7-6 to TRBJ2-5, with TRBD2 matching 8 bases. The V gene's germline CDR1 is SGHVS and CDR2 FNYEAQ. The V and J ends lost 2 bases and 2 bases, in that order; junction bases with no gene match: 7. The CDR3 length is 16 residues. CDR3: CASSLRAGARQETQYF. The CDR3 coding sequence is TGTGCCAGCAGCTTACGAGCGGGAGCCCGACAAGAGACCCAGTACTTC.

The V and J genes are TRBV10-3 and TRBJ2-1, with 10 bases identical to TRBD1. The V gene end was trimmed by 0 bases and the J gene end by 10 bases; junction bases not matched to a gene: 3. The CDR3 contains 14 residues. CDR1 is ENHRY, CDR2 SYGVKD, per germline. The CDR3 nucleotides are TGTGCCATCAGTGAGTCCCGGGACAGGGGAGAGCAGTTCTTC. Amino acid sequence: CAISESRDRGEQFF.

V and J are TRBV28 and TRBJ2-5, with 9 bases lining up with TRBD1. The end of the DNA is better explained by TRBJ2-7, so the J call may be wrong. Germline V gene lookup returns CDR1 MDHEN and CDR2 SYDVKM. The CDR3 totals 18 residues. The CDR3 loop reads CASSQKAGTGPFIFEQYF. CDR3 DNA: TGTGCCAGCAGTCAAAAGGCCGGGACAGGGCCCTTTATCTTCGAGCAGTACTTC.

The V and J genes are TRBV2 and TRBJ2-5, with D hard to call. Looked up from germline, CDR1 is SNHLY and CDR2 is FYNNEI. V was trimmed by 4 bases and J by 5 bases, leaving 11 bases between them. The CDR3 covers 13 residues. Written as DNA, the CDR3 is TGTGCCAGCAGTGTGCAGGAAAAGGAGACCCAGTACTTC. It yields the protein CASSVQEKETQYF.

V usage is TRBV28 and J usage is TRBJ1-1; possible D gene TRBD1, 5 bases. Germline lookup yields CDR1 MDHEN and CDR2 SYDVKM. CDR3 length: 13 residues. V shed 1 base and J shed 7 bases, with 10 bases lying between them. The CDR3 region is CASSLLTDSEAFF. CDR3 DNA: TGTGCCAGCAGTTTATTAACAGACAGTGAAGCTTTCTTT. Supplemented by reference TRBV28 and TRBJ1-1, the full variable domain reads DVKVTQSSRYLVKRTGEKVFLECVQDMDHENMFWYRQDPGLGLRLIYFSYDVKMKEKGDIPEGYSVSREKKERFSLILESASTNQTSMYLCASSLLTDSEAFFGQGTRLTVV.

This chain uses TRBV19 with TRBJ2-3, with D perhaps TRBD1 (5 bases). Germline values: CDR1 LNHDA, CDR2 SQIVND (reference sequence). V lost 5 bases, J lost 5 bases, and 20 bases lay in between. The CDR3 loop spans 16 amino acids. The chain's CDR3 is CASSSLGPDGKDTQYF. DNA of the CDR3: TGTGCCAGTAGTTCCCTGGGGCCCGACGGCAAAGATACGCAGTATTTT. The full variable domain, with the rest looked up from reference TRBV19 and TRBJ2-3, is DGGITQSPKYLFRKEGQNVTLSCEQNLNHDAMYWYRQDPGQGLRLIYYSQIVNDFQKGDIAEGYSVSREKKESFPLTVTSAQKNPTAFYLCASSSLGPDGKDTQYFGPGTRLTVL.

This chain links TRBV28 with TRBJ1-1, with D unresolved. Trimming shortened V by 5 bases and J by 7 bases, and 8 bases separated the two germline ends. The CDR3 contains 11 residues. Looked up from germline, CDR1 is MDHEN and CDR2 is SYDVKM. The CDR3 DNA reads TGTGCCAGCAGTAGGGCCGTTGAAGCTTTCTTT. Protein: CASSRAVEAFF.

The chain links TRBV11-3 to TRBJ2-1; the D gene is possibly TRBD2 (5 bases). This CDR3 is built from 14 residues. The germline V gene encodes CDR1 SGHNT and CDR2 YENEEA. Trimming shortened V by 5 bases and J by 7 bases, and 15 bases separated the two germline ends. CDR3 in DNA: TGTGCCAGCAGCCCAGGCGGGTCCTGGAATGAGCAGTTCTTC. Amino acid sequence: CASSPGGSWNEQFF.

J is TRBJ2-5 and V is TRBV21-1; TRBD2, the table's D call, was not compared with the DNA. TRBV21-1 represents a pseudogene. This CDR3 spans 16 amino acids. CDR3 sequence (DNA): TGTGCCAGCAGCAAAGGAAGCGGGGGGGTCCAAGAGACCCAGTACTTC. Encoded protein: CASSKGSGGVQETQYF.

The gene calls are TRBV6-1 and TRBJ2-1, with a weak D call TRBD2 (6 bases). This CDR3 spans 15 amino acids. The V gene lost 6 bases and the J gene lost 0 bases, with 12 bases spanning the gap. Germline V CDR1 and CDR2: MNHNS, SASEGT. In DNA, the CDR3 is TGTGCCAGCAGCGGAGGGCCGAGCTCCTACAATGAGCAGTTCTTC. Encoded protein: CASSGGPSSYNEQFF.

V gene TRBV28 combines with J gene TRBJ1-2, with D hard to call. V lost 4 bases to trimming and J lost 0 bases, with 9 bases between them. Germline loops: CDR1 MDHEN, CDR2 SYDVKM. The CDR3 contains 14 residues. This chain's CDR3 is CASSSAKANYGYTF. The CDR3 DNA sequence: TGTGCCAGCAGTTCCGCCAAAGCTAACTATGGCTACACCTTC.

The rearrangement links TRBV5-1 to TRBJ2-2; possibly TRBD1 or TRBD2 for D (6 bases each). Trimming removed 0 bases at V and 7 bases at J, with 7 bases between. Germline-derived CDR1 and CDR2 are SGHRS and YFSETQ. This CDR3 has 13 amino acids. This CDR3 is CASSLEGGGELFF. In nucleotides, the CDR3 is TGCGCCAGCAGCTTGGAGGGGGGCGGGGAGCTGTTTTTT.

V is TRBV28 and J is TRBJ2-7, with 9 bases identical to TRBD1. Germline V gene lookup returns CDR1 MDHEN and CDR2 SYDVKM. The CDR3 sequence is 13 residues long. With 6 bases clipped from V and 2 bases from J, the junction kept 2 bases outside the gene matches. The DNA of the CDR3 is TGTGCCAGCAGGGGGACAGGGACCTACGAGCAGTACTTC. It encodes CASRGTGTYEQYF.

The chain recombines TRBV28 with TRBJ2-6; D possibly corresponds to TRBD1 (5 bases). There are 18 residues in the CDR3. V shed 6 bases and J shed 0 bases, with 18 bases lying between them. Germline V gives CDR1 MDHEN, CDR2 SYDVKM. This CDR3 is CASSRTGHKGSGANVLTF. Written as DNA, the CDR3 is TGTGCCAGCAGCCGAACAGGACATAAGGGCTCTGGGGCCAACGTCCTGACTTTC.

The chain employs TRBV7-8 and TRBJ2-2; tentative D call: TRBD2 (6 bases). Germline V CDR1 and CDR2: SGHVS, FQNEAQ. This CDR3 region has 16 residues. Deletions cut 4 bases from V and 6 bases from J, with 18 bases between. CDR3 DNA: TGTGCCAGCAGCTCACGGGACTCCGCTACACCCGGGGAGCTGTTTTTT. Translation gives CASSSRDSATPGELFF.

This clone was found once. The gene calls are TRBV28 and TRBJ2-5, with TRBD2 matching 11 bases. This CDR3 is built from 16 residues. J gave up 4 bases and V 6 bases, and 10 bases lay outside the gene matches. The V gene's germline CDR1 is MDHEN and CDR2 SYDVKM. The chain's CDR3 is CASRTLGLAGGETQYF. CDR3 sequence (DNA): TGTGCCAGCAGGACCTTGGGGCTAGCGGGAGGAGAGACCCAGTACTTC.

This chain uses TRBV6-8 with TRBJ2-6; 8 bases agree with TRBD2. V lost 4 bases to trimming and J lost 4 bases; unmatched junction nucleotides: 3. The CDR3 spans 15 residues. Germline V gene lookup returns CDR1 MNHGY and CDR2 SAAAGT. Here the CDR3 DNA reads TGTGCCAGCAGTTTTAGCGGGACCGGGGCCAACGTCCTGACTTTC. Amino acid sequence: CASSFSGTGANVLTF.

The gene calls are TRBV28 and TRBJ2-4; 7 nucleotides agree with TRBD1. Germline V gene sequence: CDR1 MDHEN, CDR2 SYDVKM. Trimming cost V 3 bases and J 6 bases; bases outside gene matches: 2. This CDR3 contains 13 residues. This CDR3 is CASSFHRGNIQYF. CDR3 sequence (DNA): TGTGCCAGCAGTTTCCACAGGGGAAACATTCAGTACTTC.

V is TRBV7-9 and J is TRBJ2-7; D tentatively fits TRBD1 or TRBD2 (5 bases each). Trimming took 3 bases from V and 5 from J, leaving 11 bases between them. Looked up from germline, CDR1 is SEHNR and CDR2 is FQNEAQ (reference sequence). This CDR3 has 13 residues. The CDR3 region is CASSLGPWDEQYF. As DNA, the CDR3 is TGTGCCAGCAGCTTGGGACCTTGGGACGAGCAGTACTTC.

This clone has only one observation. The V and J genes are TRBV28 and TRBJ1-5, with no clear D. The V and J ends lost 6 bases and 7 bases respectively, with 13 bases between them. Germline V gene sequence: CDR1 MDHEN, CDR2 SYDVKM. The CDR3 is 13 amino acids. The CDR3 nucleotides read TGTGCCAGCAGCTTAAATGCGGGGCAGCCCCAGCATTTT. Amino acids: CASSLNAGQPQHF.

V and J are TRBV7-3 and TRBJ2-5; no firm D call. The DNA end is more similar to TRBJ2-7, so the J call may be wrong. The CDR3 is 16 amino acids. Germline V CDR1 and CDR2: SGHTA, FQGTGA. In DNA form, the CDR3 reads TGTGCCAGCAGCATTGATGCGCACCGTACCCCCTACGAGCAGTACTTC. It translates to CASSIDAHRTPYEQYF.

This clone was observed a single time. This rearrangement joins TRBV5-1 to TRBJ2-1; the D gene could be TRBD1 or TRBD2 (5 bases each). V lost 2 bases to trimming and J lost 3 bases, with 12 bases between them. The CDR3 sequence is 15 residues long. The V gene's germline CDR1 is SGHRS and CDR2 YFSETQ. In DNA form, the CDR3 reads TGCGCCAGCAGCTTCTCAGGGACGTTCTACAATGAGCAGTTCTTC. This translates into CASSFSGTFYNEQFF.

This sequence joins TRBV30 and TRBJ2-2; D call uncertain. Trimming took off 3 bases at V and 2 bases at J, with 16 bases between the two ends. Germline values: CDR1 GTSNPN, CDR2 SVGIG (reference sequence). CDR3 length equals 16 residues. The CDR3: CAWSLQGPRNTGELFF. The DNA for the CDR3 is TGTGCCTGGAGCCTACAAGGACCCAGAAACACCGGGGAGCTGTTTTTT.

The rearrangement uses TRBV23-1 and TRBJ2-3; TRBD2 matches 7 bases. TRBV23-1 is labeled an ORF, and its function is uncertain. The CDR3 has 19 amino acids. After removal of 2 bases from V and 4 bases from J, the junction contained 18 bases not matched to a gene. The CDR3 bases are TGCGCCAGCAGTCAACCCGTACGGACTAGTCGTTTAGGCGCAGATACGCAGTATTTT. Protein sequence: CASSQPVRTSRLGADTQYF.

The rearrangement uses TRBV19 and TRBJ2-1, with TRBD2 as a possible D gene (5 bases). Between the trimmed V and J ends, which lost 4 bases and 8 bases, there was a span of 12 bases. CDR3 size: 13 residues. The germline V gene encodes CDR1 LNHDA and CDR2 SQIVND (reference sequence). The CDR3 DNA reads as TGTGCCAGTAGTAACCTGGCGGGCGATGAGCAGTTCTTC. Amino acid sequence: CASSNLAGDEQFF.

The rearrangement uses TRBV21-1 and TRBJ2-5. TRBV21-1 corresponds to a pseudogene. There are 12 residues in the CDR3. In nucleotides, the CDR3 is TGTGCCAGCAGCAATGAACAAGAGACCCAGTACTTC. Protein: CASSNEQETQYF.

CDR3 in DNA: TGTGCCAGCTCACAGGGACAGGCCACTGAAGCTTTCTTT. Encoded protein: CASSQGQATEAFF. This sequence joins TRBV18 and TRBJ1-1; 8 positions match TRBD1. Losses at the gene ends were 4 bases for V and 4 bases for J; bases not matched to a gene: 2. This CDR3 contains 13 residues. Germline V CDR1 and CDR2: KGHSH, LQKENI.